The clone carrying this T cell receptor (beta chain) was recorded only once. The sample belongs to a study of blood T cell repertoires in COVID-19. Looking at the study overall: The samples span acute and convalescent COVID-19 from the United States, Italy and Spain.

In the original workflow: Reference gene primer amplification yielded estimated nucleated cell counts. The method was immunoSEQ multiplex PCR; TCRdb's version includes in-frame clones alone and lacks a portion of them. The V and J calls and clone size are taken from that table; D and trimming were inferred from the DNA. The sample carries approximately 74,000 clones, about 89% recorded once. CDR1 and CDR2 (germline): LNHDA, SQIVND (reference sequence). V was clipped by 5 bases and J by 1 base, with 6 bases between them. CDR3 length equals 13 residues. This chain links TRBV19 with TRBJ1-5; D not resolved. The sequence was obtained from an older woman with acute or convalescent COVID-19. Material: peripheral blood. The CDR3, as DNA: TGTGCCAGTAGTTATATGAGCAATCAGCCCCAGCATTTT. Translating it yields CASSYMSNQPQHF.